The 21 T cell receptor beta chains below were found in one sample sequenced in a study of regulatory T cells in long-lasting Graves disease. The sample's time point: persistent/refractory GD, antithyroid drugs over 5 years with positive TRAb. Researchers made the TCR library from RNA that was extracted from PBMCs. Libraries of TCR beta came from iRepertoire HTBI primers plus Arm-PCR of CDR3 regions. In TCRdb, the multiplex PCR reads were re-called with MiXCR into one record per CDR3 protein. The data contain about 290,000 distinct CDR3 sequences, approximately 20% of them seen just once; the ten biggest clones take up roughly 56%. Here the sequenced sample was peripheral blood mononuclear cells (PBMCs), taken when the disease was refractory, from a patient treated with antithyroid drugs. Every receptor here comes from a female donor with Graves disease.

The chain is built from TRBV19 and TRBJ1-2; tentatively, D is TRBD1 (6 bases). The length of the CDR3 is 15 residues. V lost 3 bases and J 4 bases, leaving 15 bases between the germline ends. CDR1 and CDR2 (germline): LNHDA, SQIVND (reference sequence). The CDR3 loop is CASSILTGGGYGYTF. The CDR3 nucleotides are TGTGCCAGTAGTATCCTGACAGGAGGAGGCTATGGCTACACCTTC.

This clonotype was seen at least ten times. The chain uses TRBV28 and TRBJ2-5, with D uncertain. The CDR3 consists of 13 residues. Between the trimmed V and J ends, which lost 4 bases and 5 bases, there was a span of 11 bases. The germline CDR1 and CDR2 sequences are MDHEN and SYDVKM. Here the CDR3 reads CASSSQVRETQYF. The CDR3 DNA reads as TGTGCCAGCAGTTCCCAGGTTAGGGAGACCCAGTACTTC.

Concerning this clonotype itself: A much larger clone sits a single nucleotide away, making a read error possible. The CDR3 DNA sequence: TGTGCCAGCAGTTTAGTGACGAACACTGAAGCTTTCTTT. It specifies CASSLVTNTEAFF. This chain joins TRBV27 and TRBJ1-1; D is unclear. The V gene's germline CDR1 is MNHEY and CDR2 SMNVEV (reference sequence). The CDR3 has 13 residues. V was shortened by 2 bases and J by 1 base, with 5 bases between the two germline ends.

In its sample, this clonotype was seen many times. The chain combines TRBV7-9 with TRBJ1-1; D is perhaps TRBD1 (5 bases). V lost 3 bases and J 4 bases, leaving 6 bases between the germline ends. The CDR3 is 12 amino acids. Germline CDR1 is SEHNR and CDR2 is FQNEAQ (reference sequence). The CDR3 region has the DNA TGTGCCAGCAGCTTGGGGGTCACTGAAGCTTTCTTT. Its protein product is CASSLGVTEAFF.

Many counts were recorded for this clonotype. The chain joins TRBV28 to TRBJ1-2; no firm D call. From germline, CDR1 is MDHEN and CDR2 SYDVKM. V shed 1 base and J shed 2 bases, with 14 bases lying between them. The CDR3 extends over 16 amino acids. This CDR3 is CASSLLALGANYGYTF. CDR3 DNA sequence: TGTGCCAGCAGTTTATTAGCCCTTGGAGCAAACTATGGCTACACCTTC.

At least ten counts were recorded for this clonotype. The chain is built from TRBV5-1 and TRBJ2-2; 13 nucleotides line up with TRBD2. Unmatched junction bases numbered 8, after V lost 3 bases and J lost 0 bases. Germline assignment: CDR1 SGHRS and CDR2 YFSETQ. This CDR3 comprises 19 residues. In DNA, the CDR3 is TGCGCCAGCAGCTCGACAGTACTAGCGGGAGGGGCGAACACCGGGGAGCTGTTTTTT. Translating gives CASSSTVLAGGANTGELFF.

The genes are TRBV6-2 or TRBV6-3 and TRBJ1-5, with a possible D match to TRBD1 (5 bases). The V end was cut by 4 bases, the J end by 6 bases, with 13 bases between. The germline V gene encodes CDR1 MNHEY and CDR2 SVGEGT. This CDR3 comprises 14 residues. The CDR3 loop is CASSFRGYGQPQHF. The CDR3 region has the DNA TGTGCCAGCAGTTTTAGGGGTTATGGTCAGCCCCAGCATTTT.

In this sample, this clonotype turned up many times. The chain couples TRBV11-2 to TRBJ1-5, with no clear D. CDR3 length: 13 amino acids. Germline loops: CDR1 SGHAT, CDR2 FQNNGV. The V gene lost 2 bases and the J gene lost 3 bases, with 5 bases spanning the gap. The CDR3 spells CASSLRDNQPQHF. CDR3 sequence (DNA): TGTGCCAGCAGCTTAAGAGACAATCAGCCCCAGCATTTT.

The chain is built from TRBV12-3 or TRBV12-4 and TRBJ2-7; 10 bases are shared with TRBD2. This CDR3 comprises 17 residues. Germline trimming cut 5 bases from V and 5 bases from J; bases unmatched to any gene: 15. The CDR3 DNA reads as TGTGCCAGCAGTCCGCGGCGGCGGGCTAGCGGGAGCCACGAGCAGTACTTC. It is translated as CASSPRRRASGSHEQYF.

This clonotype has just a few counts. This chain uses TRBV10-3 with TRBJ1-5; 10 bases match TRBD1. V lost 3 bases and J lost 3; bases outside the gene matches: 2. The CDR3 is made up of 15 amino acids. CDR1 and CDR2 (germline): ENHRY, SYGVKD. The chain's CDR3 is CAISDGTGANQPQHF. The CDR3 DNA reads as TGTGCCATCAGTGACGGGACAGGGGCCAATCAGCCCCAGCATTTT.

This chain links TRBV6-2 or TRBV6-3 with TRBJ2-5; maybe TRBD2 (6 bases). Trimming took 2 bases from V and 3 from J, leaving 13 bases between them. In germline, CDR1 is MNHEY, CDR2 SVGEGT. The CDR3 sequence is 15 residues long. The CDR3 region is CASSYPASEKETQYF. CDR3 bases: TGTGCCAGCAGTTACCCGGCTAGCGAGAAAGAGACCCAGTACTTC.

The gene calls are TRBV7-2 and TRBJ2-5; D tentatively fits TRBD1 or TRBD2 (6 bases each). Per the germline V gene, CDR1 is SGHTA and CDR2 is FQGNSA. The CDR3 length is 14 residues. V shed 5 bases and J shed 4 bases, with 14 bases lying between them. The CDR3 is CASSEPGAGETQYF. In DNA form, the CDR3 reads TGTGCCAGCAGCGAACCGGGGGCGGGAGAGACCCAGTACTTC.

The sample holds a few counts of this clonotype. The rearrangement links TRBV29-1 to TRBJ2-7, with D possibly called TRBD1 or TRBD2 (5 bases each). The V end was cut by 4 bases, the J end by 3 bases, with 16 bases between. There are 14 residues in the CDR3. Germline V gene lookup returns CDR1 SQVTM and CDR2 ANQGSEA. CDR3 sequence: CSVALSVGGYEQYF. The CDR3 DNA sequence: TGCAGCGTTGCGTTATCCGTTGGGGGCTACGAGCAGTACTTC.

There are many counts of this clonotype. This chain links TRBV7-8 with TRBJ2-7; D perhaps matches TRBD2 (6 bases). Looked up from germline, CDR1 is SGHVS and CDR2 is FQNEAQ. V was clipped by 0 bases and J by 0 bases, with 9 bases between them. The CDR3 spans 15 residues. The CDR3 nucleotides read TGTGCCAGCAGCTTAGCGCGGGGTAGCTCCTACGAGCAGTACTTC. Protein: CASSLARGSSYEQYF.

This clonotype has at least ten counts. The J gene is TRBJ1-6, the V gene TRBV12-3 or TRBV12-4, with a weak D call TRBD1 (6 bases). Deletions cut 6 bases from V and 8 bases from J, with 20 bases between. This CDR3 is 16 amino acids long. CDR3 sequence: CASSRANRVDDSPLHF. The CDR3 DNA follows: TGTGCCAGCAGCCGCGCGAACAGGGTTGATGATTCACCCCTCCACTTT.

V gene TRBV3-1 combines with J gene TRBJ1-1; a possible D gene is TRBD1 (6 bases). The V and J ends lost 1 base and 5 bases respectively, with 11 bases between them. Germline assignment: CDR1 LGHDT and CDR2 YNNKEL (reference sequence). This CDR3 contains 14 residues. CDR3 nucleotide sequence: TGTGCCAGCAGCCAAGTACAGGGCCGGACTGAAGCTTTCTTT. It specifies CASSQVQGRTEAFF.

On this clonotype itself: This sequence may be a read error, since a much larger clone differs from it by one base. The rearrangement uses TRBV7-9 and TRBJ2-5; the D is unclear. CDR3 size: 14 residues. Germline CDR1 SEHNR, CDR2 FQNEAQ (reference sequence). Written as DNA, the CDR3 is TGTGCCAGCAGCTTAGCCCGGTACCAAGAGACCCAGCACTTC. The encoded protein is CASSLARYQETQHF.

This clonotype was observed at least ten times. This chain joins TRBV27 and TRBJ2-7; 11 bases are a match to TRBD2. The CDR3 consists of 15 residues. Trimming removed 4 bases from V and 3 bases from J; junction bases left unmatched: 5. Germline CDR1 is MNHEY and CDR2 is SMNVEV (reference sequence). CDR3 region: CASSSRLAGNYEQYF. Written as DNA, the CDR3 is TGTGCCAGCAGTTCTAGACTAGCGGGAAACTACGAGCAGTACTTC.

The chain employs TRBV18 and TRBJ2-3; no reliable D call. The germline V gene has CDR1 KGHSH and CDR2 LQKENI. This CDR3 is built from 14 residues. V was shortened by 5 bases and J by 4 bases, with 13 bases between the two germline ends. In DNA, the CDR3 is TGTGCCAGCTCATCCAAGAGAGTGTCAGATACGCAGTATTTT. This gives the protein CASSSKRVSDTQYF.

The V call is TRBV30, the J call TRBJ1-2; no reliable D call. Germline loops: CDR1 GTSNPN, CDR2 SVGIG (reference sequence). V lost 7 bases and J lost 8, with 8 bases in between. The CDR3 contains 9 residues. CDR3 nucleotide sequence: TGTGCCTCCGGACCCGGCTACACCTTC. This gives the protein CASGPGYTF.

CDR3 nucleotide sequence: TGCAGTGCCCCGAGGGTAGGGACAGGGGGTTGGAACACCGGGGAGCTGTTTTTT. Protein: CSAPRVGTGGWNTGELFF. V usage is TRBV20-1 and J usage is TRBJ2-2, with 11 bases that match TRBD1. Germline CDR1 reads DFQATT; CDR2 reads SNEGSKA (reference sequence). Germline trimming cut 6 bases from V and 1 base from J; bases unmatched to any gene: 13. The CDR3 spans 18 residues.